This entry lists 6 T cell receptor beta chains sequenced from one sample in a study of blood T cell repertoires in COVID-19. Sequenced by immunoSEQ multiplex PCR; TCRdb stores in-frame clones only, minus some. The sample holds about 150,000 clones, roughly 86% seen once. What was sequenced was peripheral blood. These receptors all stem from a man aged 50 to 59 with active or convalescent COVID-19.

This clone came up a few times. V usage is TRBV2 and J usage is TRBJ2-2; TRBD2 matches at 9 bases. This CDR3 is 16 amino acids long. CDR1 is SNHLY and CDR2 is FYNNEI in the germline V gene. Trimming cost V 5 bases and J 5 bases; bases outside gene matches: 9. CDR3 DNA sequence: TGTGCCAGCAGTTCAGAGACTAGCGGAGGGACCGGGGAGCTGTTTTTT. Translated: CASSSETSGGTGELFF.

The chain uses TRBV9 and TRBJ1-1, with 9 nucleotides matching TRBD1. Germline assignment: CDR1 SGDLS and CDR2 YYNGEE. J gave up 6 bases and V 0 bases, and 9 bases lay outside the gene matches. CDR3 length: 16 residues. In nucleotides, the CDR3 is TGTGCCAGCAGCGTAGCTACATCGGACAGGGGCCCTGAAGCTTTCTTT. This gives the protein CASSVATSDRGPEAFF.

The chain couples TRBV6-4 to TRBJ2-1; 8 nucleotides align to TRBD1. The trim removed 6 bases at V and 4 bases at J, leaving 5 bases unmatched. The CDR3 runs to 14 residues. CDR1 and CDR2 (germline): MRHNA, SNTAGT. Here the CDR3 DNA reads TGTGCCAGCAGCGTCACAGGGGGATACAATGAGCAGTTCTTC. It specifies CASSVTGGYNEQFF.

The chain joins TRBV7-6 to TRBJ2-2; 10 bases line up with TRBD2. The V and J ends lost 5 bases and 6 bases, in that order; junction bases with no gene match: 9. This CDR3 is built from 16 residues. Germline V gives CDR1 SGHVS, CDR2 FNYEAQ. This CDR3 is CASSTGLAGAPGELFF. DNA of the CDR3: TGTGCCAGCAGCACTGGGCTAGCGGGAGCCCCCGGGGAGCTGTTTTTT.

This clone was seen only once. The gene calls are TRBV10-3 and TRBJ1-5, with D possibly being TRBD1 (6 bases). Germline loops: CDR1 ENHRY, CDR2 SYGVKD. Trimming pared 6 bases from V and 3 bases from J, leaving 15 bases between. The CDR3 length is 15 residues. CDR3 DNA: TGTGCCATCAGCCGCGAACAGGGCGACAATCAGCCCCAGCATTTT. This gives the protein CAISREQGDNQPQHF.

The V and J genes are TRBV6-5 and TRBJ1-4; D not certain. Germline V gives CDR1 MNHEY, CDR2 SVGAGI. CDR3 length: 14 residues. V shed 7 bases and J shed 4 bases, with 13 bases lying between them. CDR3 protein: CASKDPTGNEKLFF. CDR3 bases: TGTGCCAGCAAAGACCCAACGGGTAATGAAAAACTGTTTTTT.